This TCR beta chain emerged from a study of T cell changes during pregnancy in multiple sclerosis. Clones were read by immunoSEQ multiplex PCR, and TCRdb kept only the in-frame ones, dropping some. The data contain tens of thousands of clones, more than 90% of them singletons. The CDR3 totals 17 residues. The ends lost 4 bases at V and 5 bases at J; junction bases unmatched: 9. Looked up from germline, CDR1 is SGDLS and CDR2 is YYNGEE. The chain has TRBV9 and TRBJ2-2; TRBD2 agrees at 12 bases. Sequencing was performed on peripheral blood, taken in the second trimester of pregnancy. The receptor's source is a female donor with multiple sclerosis, enrolled in a pregnancy study. In DNA form, the CDR3 reads TGTGCCAGCAGCCCGAGTCCCGGGACTAGCGGGACCGGGGAGCTGTTTTTT. It translates to CASSPSPGTSGTGELFF.